This record concerns one T cell receptor beta chain sequence. The antigen is undetermined. The data belong to a study of vaccination effects on CD4 cells after COVID-19. Study-wide results and caveats: At late timepoints after vaccination, vaccine- and infection-induced clones shrank markedly. Only a single clone (1 of 255 vaccine-induced clones in healthy vaccinees) cross-reacted with common cold coronaviruses.

Before any sequencing was done, the ViraFEST assay used viral peptide pools to expand antigen-specific CD4+ T cells. The culture ran for nine to ten days, and then CD4+ T cells were isolated. Participants were given two doses of BNT162b2 or mRNA-1273 vaccine. Half-medium exchanges with IL-2 medium took place on days 3 and 7. Trimming pared 0 bases from V and 5 bases from J, leaving 14 bases between. The germline CDR1 and CDR2 sequences are GTSNPN and SVGIG (reference sequence). This CDR3 comprises 15 residues. Here immunoSEQ multiplex PCR was the method, and the copy in TCRdb shows in-frame clones only, minus some. The data show roughly 55,000 clones, roughly 80% seen once.

The rearrangement uses TRBV30 and TRBJ2-1, with unresolved D. The sequencing here drew on CD4+ T cells from PBMCs cultured with HCoV-OC43 spike peptides, taken after COVID-19 vaccination. Regarding subset: HCoV-OC43 spike overlapping peptide pool stimulation. This sequence originates from a human donor who received a COVID-19 vaccine. CDR3 coding DNA: TGTGCCTGGAGTGTACGCTTATCCCTTGACAATGAGCAGTTCTTC. Amino acid sequence: CAWSVRLSLDNEQFF.